This section outlines one T cell receptor beta chain sequence together with its context. Its cognate antigen has yet to be identified. A commercial ELISA kit detecting HCMV-specific IgG in serum was used to determine HCMV serostatus. Peripheral blood mononuclear cells were isolated from blood by Ficoll density gradient centrifugation. The data originate from a study of T cells expressing NK-cell markers (dated by TCRdb to 2018 to 2021). General notes on the study: In sorted CD3+CD56+NKG2C+, CD3+CD56+NKG2C- and CD3+CD56-NKG2C+ T-cell subsets from eight or nine donors, TCR beta-chain repertoires were profiled. Illumina HiSeq 2000/2500, MiSeq or NextSeq was used to sequence libraries as 2 x 150 bp reads. The study sequenced eight donors, all healthy volunteers chosen at random: three men and five women. Seven of the eight sequenced donors were HCMV-seropositive and one was HCMV-seronegative. What the research found in general, with its limitations: For about 6 donors, the dominant CD3+CD56+NKG2C+ clonotypes were among the top 10 CD8+ clonotypes and accounted for roughly 1.0-8% of CD8+ T cells. Whether the expanded NKG2C-expressing T cell clones were specific for HCMV antigens remained unclear. Those dominant clonotypes were again the most abundant among CD3+CD56-NKG2C+ cells in a few donors, at 28.3-60.1%.

CDR3 length: 17 amino acids, cysteine to phenylalanine. Only the protein is available. From the germline V gene, CDR1 is LGHNA and CDR2 is YSLEER. Sequencing used an Illumina HiSeq 2000. TCR beta cDNA libraries were made by 5'RACE template switching that added a universal primer site and unique molecular identifiers. cDNA synthesis was primed from the TCR beta constant segment, followed by two successive PCR amplification steps. In the source study's methods: Reads were demultiplexed and grouped by UMI with MIGEC, and clonotypes were assembled and quantified with MiTCR. To exclude erroneous sequences, only TCR cDNA sequences supported by at least two reads were retained. The tcR package was used for downstream repertoire analysis, and clonotypes were matched across fractions by CDR3 nucleotide sequence plus V segment. VDJmatch was used to annotate antigen specificity against VDJdb, with one amino acid substitution in CDR3 allowed. TCRdb reprocessed the reads into one record per CDR3 protein sequence, lacking DNA. In this record, the V and J calls reflect TCRdb's handling and not the investigators' own analysis. This sample's table carries 350,000 to 500,000 distinct CDR3 sequences. The ten largest account for about 7.1% of the sample.

The TCR comes from a woman between 18 and 69 years old in good health. The sequenced material came from blood T cells: a sorted CD56 or NKG2C T cell subset, CD4+ or CD8+ T cells, or bulk PBMC T cells (not recorded which). The receptor chain draws on TRBV4-3 and TRBJ2-3; lacking DNA, the TRBD2 call made by TCRdb goes unchecked. CDR3 loop: CASSQVASGTGTDTQYF.